This record concerns one T cell receptor (beta chain) sequence. This CDR3 contains 12 residues. V lost 1 base, J lost 15 bases, and 13 bases lay in between. Germline values: CDR1 LGHDT, CDR2 YNNKEL (reference sequence). The data are from a study of blood T cell repertoires in COVID-19. Background on the study: Acute and convalescent COVID-19 samples came from the United States, Italy and Spain.

Per the authors' pipeline: The assay estimated nucleated cells by amplifying reference gene primers. Measured with immunoSEQ multiplex PCR; TCRdb has only the in-frame clones, and not every one. V and J calls and clone size are as listed in that table; D and trimming were resolved from the DNA. The sample shows about 370,000 clones, 89% of them seen only once. V and J are TRBV3-1 (or the pseudogene TRBV3-2) and TRBJ2-1; TRBD2 might be the D (6 bases). This sequence was found in a woman aged 25 to 39 with COVID-19, enrolled during active disease. The sequenced sample consisted of peripheral blood. Here the CDR3 DNA reads TGTGCCAGCAGCCAAGGGGGGGTGGGTAGGTTCTTC. Encoded protein: CASSQGGVGRFF.